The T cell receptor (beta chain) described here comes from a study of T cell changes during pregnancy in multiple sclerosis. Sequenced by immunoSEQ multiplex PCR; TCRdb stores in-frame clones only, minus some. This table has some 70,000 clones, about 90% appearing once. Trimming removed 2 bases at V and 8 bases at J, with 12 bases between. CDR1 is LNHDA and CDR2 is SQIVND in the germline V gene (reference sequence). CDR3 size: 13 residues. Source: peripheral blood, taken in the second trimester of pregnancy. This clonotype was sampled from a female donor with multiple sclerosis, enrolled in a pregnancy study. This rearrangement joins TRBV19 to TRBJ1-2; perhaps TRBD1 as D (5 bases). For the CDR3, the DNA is TGTGCCAGTAGTATACCCGGGACTGGGGGCTACACCTTC. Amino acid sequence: CASSIPGTGGYTF.